A single sample is the source of the 24 T cell receptor beta chains below, sequenced in a study of T cells in Graves' hyperthyroidism and ophthalmopathy. RNA transcripts were the template for amplifying TCR beta CDR3 regions. First-round RT-PCR of the TCR CDR3 relied on the HTBI primer set. TCRdb ran MiXCR on the multiplex PCR reads and lists one entry per CDR3 protein. Counted here are about 740,000 distinct CDR3 sequences, less than 15% occurring once; the ten biggest clones make up about a tenth. The sample was blood. These receptor sequences come from a woman younger than 30 with Graves' hyperthyroidism.

V gene TRBV27 combines with J gene TRBJ2-3; maybe TRBD1 (6 bases). V shed 6 bases and J shed 2 bases, with 15 bases lying between them. The CDR3 has 15 residues. Germline CDR1 reads MNHEY; CDR2 reads SMNVEV (reference sequence). This CDR3 is CASRPMGASTDTQYF. CDR3 sequence (DNA): TGTGCCAGCAGACCGATGGGGGCCTCCACAGATACGCAGTATTTT.

This clonotype was seen many times. The chain carries TRBV20-1 and TRBJ1-2; D uncertain. CDR1 DFQATT and CDR2 SNEGSKA come from the germline V gene (reference sequence). The CDR3 contains 13 residues. The V end was cut by 0 bases, the J end by 1 base, with 6 bases between. The CDR3 DNA reads TGCAGTGCTAGAGATGAGCTTAACTATGGCTACACCTTC. It is translated as CSARDELNYGYTF.

This clonotype was counted ten times or more. The chain recombines TRBV18 with TRBJ2-1; the D is unclear. The germline gives CDR1 KGHSH, CDR2 LQKENI. The CDR3 consists of 13 residues. V was trimmed by 0 bases and J by 4 bases, leaving 4 bases between them. CDR3: CASSPPSYNEQFF. DNA of the CDR3: TGTGCCAGCTCACCACCCAGTTACAATGAGCAGTTCTTC. Drawing the rest from reference TRBV18 and TRBJ2-1, the complete variable domain is NAGVMQNPRHLVRRRGQEARLRCSPMKGHSHVYWYRQLPEEGLKFMVYLQKENIIDESGMPKERFSAEFPKEGPSILRIQQVVRGDSAAYFCASSPPSYNEQFFGPGTRLTVL.

In its sample, this clonotype was seen a few times. The V call is TRBV11-3, the J call TRBJ2-2; the match to TRBD1 covers 7 bases. The CDR3 runs to 16 residues. Unmatched junction bases numbered 3, after V lost 1 base and J lost 1 base. The germline V gene encodes CDR1 SGHNT and CDR2 YENEEA. The DNA of the CDR3 is TGTGCCAGCAGCTTAGCGACAGGGTGGAACACCGGGGAGCTGTTTTTT. Encoded protein: CASSLATGWNTGELFF.

This clonotype showed up many times. V is TRBV30 and J is TRBJ2-5; D is tentatively TRBD1 or TRBD2 (5 bases each). This CDR3 contains 14 residues. V was trimmed by 3 bases and J by 5 bases, leaving 16 bases between them. Germline values: CDR1 GTSNPN, CDR2 SVGIG (reference sequence). In DNA form, the CDR3 reads TGTGCCTGGAGGGACACCGGGGCAAAGGAGACCCAGTACTTC. Translation gives CAWRDTGAKETQYF.

CDR3 in amino acids: CASSNLGGAETQYF. CDR3 DNA sequence: TGTGCCAGCAGCAATTTGGGGGGCGCGGAGACCCAGTACTTC. The V call is TRBV27, the J call TRBJ2-5; perhaps D is TRBD1 or TRBD2 (6 bases each). Deletions cut 6 bases from V and 5 bases from J, with 16 bases between. Germline loops: CDR1 MNHEY, CDR2 SMNVEV (reference sequence). CDR3 length: 14 residues.

This clonotype showed up many times. The genes are TRBV18 and TRBJ1-1; 9 positions agree with TRBD1. Unmatched junction bases numbered 4, after V lost 6 bases and J lost 2 bases. The CDR3 runs to 14 residues. Germline V gene lookup returns CDR1 KGHSH and CDR2 LQKENI. The CDR3 sequence is CASSGQGDNTEAFF. The CDR3 nucleotides are TGTGCCAGCTCGGGACAGGGAGACAACACTGAAGCTTTCTTT.

This clonotype was seen a handful of times. The rearrangement joins TRBV7-8 to TRBJ2-2; maybe TRBD2 (5 bases). Germline V gene lookup returns CDR1 SGHVS and CDR2 FQNEAQ. This CDR3 comprises 15 residues. Trimming removed 5 bases at V and 2 bases at J, with 12 bases between. CDR3 region: CASSNRRENTGELFF. CDR3 coding DNA: TGTGCCAGCAGCAATCGACGGGAAAACACCGGGGAGCTGTTTTTT.

This clonotype was recorded at least ten times. The chain joins TRBV3-1 to TRBJ2-2; 7 bases are a match to TRBD1. This CDR3 is 14 amino acids long. Trimming took 0 bases from V and 13 from J; bases not matched to a gene: 8. CDR1 is LGHDT and CDR2 is YNNKEL in the germline V gene (reference sequence). CDR3 loop: CASSQDYRDRGLFF. CDR3 DNA: TGTGCCAGCAGCCAAGACTACCGGGACAGAGGGCTGTTTTTT.

This clonotype was seen more than once but under ten times. This chain joins TRBV19 and TRBJ1-2; no definite D call. The CDR3 is 14 residues long. The V end lost 4 bases, the J end lost 6 bases, and 15 bases lay between the germline ends. CDR1 and CDR2 (germline): LNHDA, SQIVND (reference sequence). CDR3 DNA sequence: TGTGCCAGTAGTAGGGCAGGTGGTTCTGATGGCTACACCTTC. This codes for CASSRAGGSDGYTF. The whole variable domain, filled in from reference TRBV19 and TRBJ1-2, reads DGGITQSPKYLFRKEGQNVTLSCEQNLNHDAMYWYRQDPGQGLRLIYYSQIVNDFQKGDIAEGYSVSREKKESFPLTVTSAQKNPTAFYLCASSRAGGSDGYTFGSGTRLTVV.

The CDR3 is CASSPPGTGYTDTQYF. The CDR3 region has the DNA TGTGCCAGCTCACCACCCGGGACAGGGTACACAGATACGCAGTATTTT. The rearrangement joins TRBV18 to TRBJ2-3; 9 bases are shared with TRBD1. The CDR3 sequence is 16 residues long. CDR1 and CDR2 (germline): KGHSH, LQKENI. V lost 0 bases and J lost 2; bases outside the gene matches: 3.

The chain links TRBV12-3 or TRBV12-4 to TRBJ2-7, with 12 bases identical to TRBD1. The CDR3 has 16 residues. With 2 bases clipped from V and 5 bases from J, the junction kept 7 bases outside the gene matches. The CDR3 reads CASSLLVGQGAHEQYF. The CDR3 DNA reads as TGTGCCAGCAGTTTATTAGTGGGACAGGGGGCTCACGAGCAGTACTTC.

The chain employs TRBV7-8 and TRBJ2-3, with 9 bases identical to TRBD2. In germline, CDR1 is SGHVS, CDR2 FQNEAQ. With V trimmed by 2 bases and J by 4 bases, 7 bases remained unmatched. The CDR3 totals 16 residues. The chain's CDR3 is CASSLIAGVPSDTQYF. CDR3 DNA: TGTGCCAGCAGCTTAATAGCGGGAGTTCCATCAGATACGCAGTATTTT. Full variable domain (missing parts from reference TRBV7-8 and TRBJ2-3): GAGVSQSPRYKVAKRGQDVALRCDPISGHVSLFWYQQALGQGPEFLTYFQNEAQLDKSGLPSDRFFAERPEGSVSTLKIQRTQQEDSAVYLCASSLIAGVPSDTQYFGPGTRLTVL.

At least ten counts were recorded for this clonotype. The chain recombines TRBV29-1 with TRBJ1-2; TRBD1 is a possible D gene (6 bases). The CDR3 has 13 amino acids. CDR1 and CDR2 (germline): SQVTM, ANQGSEA. The V end lost 4 bases, the J end lost 0 bases, and 9 bases lay between the germline ends. The CDR3 DNA reads TGCAGCGTTGCGAGGGGGACTAACTATGGCTACACCTTC. Translating gives CSVARGTNYGYTF.

V usage is TRBV6-9 and J usage is TRBJ1-1; 7 bases map to TRBD1. Germline V lookup: CDR1 MNHGY, CDR2 SVAAGI. The J segment lost 3 bases and the V segment lost 3 bases, leaving 7 bases of the junction unmatched. The CDR3 totals 15 residues. The CDR3 DNA reads TGTGCCAGCAGTTACCTTGGGACAGCATACACTGAAGCTTTCTTT. It encodes CASSYLGTAYTEAFF.

This clonotype appeared many times. The chain carries TRBV12-3 or TRBV12-4 and TRBJ1-1, with TRBD1 identical over 12 bases. Unmatched junction bases numbered 8, after V lost 5 bases and J lost 4 bases. This CDR3 has 16 amino acids. Here the CDR3 DNA reads TGTGCCAGCAGTCCCCGGGACAGGGGGCGCGCCACTGAAGCTTTCTTT. This encodes CASSPRDRGRATEAFF.

This clonotype has a handful of counts. The V call is TRBV6-2 or TRBV6-3, the J call TRBJ2-1; D possibly matches TRBD1 or TRBD2 (5 bases each). The CDR3 is made up of 14 amino acids. The ends were cut back, 9 bases at V and 13 bases at J, with 25 bases in the middle. Germline assignment: CDR1 MNHEY and CDR2 SVGEGT. CDR3 amino acids: CASENSLFRDGQFF. CDR3 coding DNA: TGTGCCAGTGAGAACAGCTTGTTCCGGGACGGACAGTTCTTC.

This clonotype was observed a handful of times. V and J are TRBV13 and TRBJ2-3; 9 bases line up with TRBD2. V was pared by 2 bases and J by 2 bases, with 8 bases of the junction left unmatched. Germline lookup yields CDR1 PRHDT and CDR2 FYEKMQ (reference sequence). The CDR3 length is 17 residues. This CDR3 is CASSLRLAGVSTDTQYF. The CDR3 DNA sequence: TGTGCCAGCAGCTTACGGTTAGCGGGAGTTTCCACAGATACGCAGTATTTT.

V usage is TRBV20-1 and J usage is TRBJ2-1, with 14 bases lining up with TRBD2. This CDR3 comprises 19 residues. J gave up 0 bases and V 1 base, and 8 bases lay outside the gene matches. CDR1 and CDR2 (germline): DFQATT, SNEGSKA (reference sequence). CDR3 DNA: TGCAGTGCTAGAGGGTTGGGACTAGCGGGAGTCGGCTCCTACAATGAGCAGTTCTTC. Amino acid sequence: CSARGLGLAGVGSYNEQFF.

The chain employs TRBV5-1 and TRBJ2-1; 10 nucleotides match TRBD2. Trimming took 5 bases from V and 3 from J; bases not matched to a gene: 5. This CDR3 is 15 amino acids long. Germline V lookup: CDR1 SGHRS, CDR2 YFSETQ. For the CDR3, the DNA is TGCGCCAGCAGTTATCTAGCGGGAGACTACAATGAGCAGTTCTTC. Amino acid sequence: CASSYLAGDYNEQFF.

This clonotype was counted only a few times. The chain links TRBV19 to TRBJ2-4, with 8 bases aligning to TRBD1. Germline V gene lookup returns CDR1 LNHDA and CDR2 SQIVND (reference sequence). Trimming at V came to 6 bases and at J to 9 bases, leaving 10 bases not matched to a gene. The CDR3 runs 14 residues. The CDR3, as DNA: TGTGCCAGTAGCATGGACAGGGTGGGTGTCATTCAGTACTTC. It translates to CASSMDRVGVIQYF.

This clonotype was picked up many times. V is TRBV10-2 and J is TRBJ2-7; perhaps TRBD1 as D (6 bases). This CDR3 spans 15 amino acids. Trimming removed 6 bases at V and 4 bases at J, with 19 bases between. Germline V gene data show CDR1 as WSHSY and CDR2 as SAAADI. In DNA form, the CDR3 reads TGCGCCAGCAGGGGCCCGCCAGGGGCTTCTTACGAGCAGTACTTC. It specifies CASRGPPGASYEQYF.

V usage is TRBV7-2 and J usage is TRBJ1-1, with 10 bases aligning to TRBD1. Losses at the gene ends were 5 bases for V and 4 bases for J; bases not matched to a gene: 7. CDR1 and CDR2 (germline): SGHTA, FQGNSA. There are 15 residues in the CDR3. The CDR3 region is CASSESTGGLTEAFF. The DNA of the CDR3 is TGTGCCAGCAGCGAATCGACAGGGGGCCTCACTGAAGCTTTCTTT.

The rearrangement joins TRBV7-9 to TRBJ2-1; D is tentatively TRBD1 or TRBD2 (5 bases each). Germline values: CDR1 SEHNR, CDR2 FQNEAQ (reference sequence). Deletions cut 1 base from V and 1 base from J, with 8 bases between. The CDR3 is made up of 15 amino acids. CDR3 nucleotide sequence: TGTGCCAGCAGCTTAGGAGGGGAGTCCTACAATGAGCAGTTCTTC. Encoded protein: CASSLGGESYNEQFF. Full variable domain (rest looked up from reference TRBV7-9 and TRBJ2-1): DTGVSQNPRHKITKRGQNVTFRCDPISEHNRLYWYRQTLGQGPEFLTYFQNEAQLEKSRLLSDRFSAERPKGSFSTLEIQRTEQGDSAMYLCASSLGGESYNEQFFGPGTRLTVL.